Following are 20 T cell receptor beta chains from one sample sequenced in a study of shared clonotypes between healthy human individuals. Sequencing used immunoSEQ multiplex PCR; TCRdb keeps in-frame clones, though not all of them. The sample has some 490,000 clones, around 73% seen once. Sequences were obtained from PBMCs. The receptor set was obtained from a woman aged 40-49 years in good health. Some clones in this sample may be carry-over from other donors' samples.

The rearrangement uses TRBV9 and TRBJ1-1; TRBD1 is a possible D gene (5 bases). From germline, CDR1 is SGDLS and CDR2 YYNGEE. The ends were cut back, 0 bases at V and 3 bases at J, with 9 bases in the middle. CDR3 length: 14 amino acids. The CDR3, as DNA: TGTGCCAGCAGCGTAGGACAGACCTACACTGAAGCTTTCTTT. This encodes CASSVGQTYTEAFF.

The chain couples TRBV18 to TRBJ2-7; a weak D match, TRBD1 (5 bases). This CDR3 has 14 amino acids. Germline V gene lookup returns CDR1 KGHSH and CDR2 LQKENI. V gave up 5 bases and J gave up 10 bases, with 21 bases separating them. CDR3 in DNA: TGTGCCAGCTCATTCCAGGGATCCCCGACCGTCCAGTACTTC. This codes for CASSFQGSPTVQYF.

This chain connects TRBV27 to TRBJ2-7, with TRBD2 matching 11 bases. With 7 bases clipped from V and 6 bases from J, the junction kept 8 bases outside the gene matches. Per germline, CDR1 MNHEY and CDR2 SMNVEV (reference sequence). The CDR3 covers 14 residues. CDR3 loop: CASTGSLAGGEQYF. CDR3 bases: TGTGCCAGCACCGGATCGCTAGCGGGAGGCGAGCAGTACTTC.

The rearrangement uses TRBV6-4 and TRBJ2-1; possible D gene TRBD2, 6 bases. Trimming took 4 bases from V and 8 from J, leaving 12 bases between them. Per germline, CDR1 MRHNA and CDR2 SNTAGT. This CDR3 region has 13 residues. The CDR3 coding sequence is TGTGCCAGCAGTGGAGGCGGGGTGGATGAGCAGTTCTTC. Translated: CASSGGGVDEQFF.

This clone was counted a few times. The V and J genes are TRBV15 and TRBJ2-3; 11 bases agree with TRBD2. Germline V gene data show CDR1 as LNHNV and CDR2 as YYDKDF (reference sequence). V shed 0 bases, J shed 4 bases, and the junction held 12 bases outside the gene matches. The CDR3 contains 19 residues. CDR3: CATSRDQGSGRAGADTQYF. CDR3 sequence (DNA): TGTGCCACCAGCAGAGATCAGGGTAGCGGGAGGGCCGGGGCAGATACGCAGTATTTT.

In the case of this clone: Since a far larger clone is one base different, this is likely a read error. Other nucleotide sequences from this sample produce the same CDR3. The chain couples TRBV2 to TRBJ2-2; 10 bases agree with TRBD1. Germline V gives CDR1 SNHLY, CDR2 FYNNEI. CDR3 length: 16 amino acids. This chain's CDR3 is CASSGTGVGLTGELFF. In nucleotides, the CDR3 is TGTGCCAGCTCCGGGACAGGGGTCGGTCTCACCGGGGAGCTGTTTTTC.

The V and J genes are TRBV6-6 and TRBJ1-5; D gene ambiguous. Trimming left V 4 bases short and J 5 bases short, with 12 bases between. The CDR3 runs to 14 residues. From germline, CDR1 is MNHNY and CDR2 SVGAGI (reference sequence). CDR3 amino acids: CASSWTRGDQPQHF. The CDR3 DNA is TGTGCCAGCAGTTGGACCCGCGGCGATCAGCCCCAGCATTTT.

This clone came up once. The CDR3 DNA is TGTGCCAGCAGTGGGGACAGGTCATTAGCCAAAAACATTCAGTACTTC. Translating it yields CASSGDRSLAKNIQYF. This chain joins TRBV2 and TRBJ2-4, with 8 bases matching TRBD1. CDR1 SNHLY and CDR2 FYNNEI come from the germline V gene. Unmatched junction bases numbered 5, after V lost 4 bases and J lost 0 bases. The CDR3 covers 16 residues.

This clone was seen more than once but under ten times. The chain joins TRBV7-9 to TRBJ2-5; 11 bases are a match to TRBD2. CDR3 length: 17 amino acids. The germline V gene has CDR1 SEHNR and CDR2 FQNEAQ (reference sequence). After removal of 1 base from V and 1 base from J, the junction contained 5 bases not matched to a gene. The CDR3 region has the DNA TGTGCCAGCAGCTTAGGAGTAGCGGGAGGGCCCCAAGAGACCCAGTACTTC. Its translation is CASSLGVAGGPQETQYF.

The rearrangement joins TRBV12-5 to TRBJ2-3; D unresolved. This CDR3 contains 12 residues. The V gene's germline CDR1 is LGHNT and CDR2 FRNRAP. Trimming took 3 bases from V and 0 from J, leaving 1 base between them. CDR3 protein: CASGFSTDTQYF. The CDR3 bases are TGTGCTAGTGGTTTTAGCACAGATACGCAGTATTTT.

The chain is built from TRBV27 and TRBJ2-7, with a tentative D call TRBD2 (6 bases). V was shortened by 4 bases and J by 2 bases, with 12 bases between the two germline ends. This CDR3 region has 14 residues. Per germline, CDR1 MNHEY and CDR2 SMNVEV (reference sequence). CDR3 nucleotide sequence: TGTGCCAGCAGTTACCTAGCGTTGACCTACGAGCAGTACTTC. This sequence encodes CASSYLALTYEQYF.

This clone occurred once. The rearrangement joins TRBV18 to TRBJ2-7; D may be TRBD1 or TRBD2 (6 bases each). Germline loops: CDR1 KGHSH, CDR2 LQKENI. CDR3 length: 15 residues. The V and J ends lost 6 bases and 4 bases respectively, with 19 bases between them. CDR3 coding DNA: TGTGCCAGCTCGCAGGAGGGGGTGTTGTTGTACGAGCAGTACTTC. This codes for CASSQEGVLLYEQYF.

The chain carries TRBV6-5 and TRBJ1-1; 8 positions match TRBD1. The V gene end was trimmed by 5 bases and the J gene end by 1 base; junction bases not matched to a gene: 6. Looked up from germline, CDR1 is MNHEY and CDR2 is SVGAGI. There are 15 residues in the CDR3. The CDR3 protein is CASSTQGAQNTEAFF. DNA for the CDR3: TGTGCCAGCAGTACCCAGGGGGCTCAGAACACTGAAGCTTTCTTT.

CDR3 amino acids: CASSPDRAGNTIYF. As DNA, the CDR3 is TGTGCCAGCAGCCCGGACAGGGCTGGAAACACCATATATTTT. The rearrangement uses TRBV11-2 and TRBJ1-3; TRBD1 aligns across 8 bases. The trim removed 5 bases at V and 2 bases at J, leaving 2 bases unmatched. This CDR3 spans 14 amino acids. Germline V gene lookup returns CDR1 SGHAT and CDR2 FQNNGV.

This sequence joins TRBV7-8 and TRBJ2-3; D is undetermined. The CDR3 extends over 16 amino acids. The germline V gene has CDR1 SGHVS and CDR2 FQNEAQ. With 5 bases removed from V and 0 bases from J, the gap between germline ends came to 15 bases. The CDR3 sequence is CASSPTWLDSTDTQYF. The CDR3, as DNA: TGTGCCAGCAGCCCTACCTGGCTGGACAGCACAGATACGCAGTATTTT.

The V gene is TRBV7-6, the J gene TRBJ2-2, with unresolved D. The CDR3 totals 13 residues. The V end was cut by 5 bases, the J end by 7 bases, with 11 bases between. Germline loops: CDR1 SGHVS, CDR2 FNYEAQ. This chain's CDR3 is CASSPTRYGELFF. Here the CDR3 DNA reads TGTGCCAGCAGCCCTACCAGATACGGGGAGCTGTTTTTT.

The V and J genes are TRBV29-1 and TRBJ2-1; TRBD2 might be the D (7 bases). Germline CDR1 and CDR2: SQVTM and ANQGSEA. The CDR3 runs 12 residues. V was clipped by 6 bases and J by 7 bases, with 13 bases between them. CDR3 residues: CSVGGGGNEQFF. CDR3 DNA: TGCAGCGTAGGGGGGGGCGGAAATGAGCAGTTCTTC.

This clone showed up just a few times. The rearrangement joins TRBV6-1 to TRBJ2-2; TRBD1 or TRBD2 may be the D gene (5 bases each). V was trimmed by 3 bases and J by 3 bases, leaving 5 bases between them. Germline V lookup: CDR1 MNHNS, CDR2 SASEGT. The CDR3 contains 13 residues. The CDR3 DNA is TGTGCCAGCAGTGAGGGGGACACCGGGGAGCTGTTTTTT. It translates to CASSEGDTGELFF.

On this clone: Other DNA sequences in the same sample also yield this CDR3. The chain carries TRBV18 and TRBJ2-7; D call uncertain. Germline CDR1 is KGHSH and CDR2 is LQKENI. The CDR3 sequence is 13 residues long. The V end was cut by 1 base, the J end by 0 bases, with 4 bases between. The CDR3 region is CASSPQGSYEQYF. The DNA for the CDR3 is TGTGCCAGCTCACCACAGGGCTCCTACGAGCAGTACTTC.

The chain combines TRBV19 with TRBJ2-3; TRBD2 aligns across 12 bases. V lost 1 base to trimming and J lost 3 bases; unmatched junction nucleotides: 8. Looked up from germline, CDR1 is LNHDA and CDR2 is SQIVND (reference sequence). The CDR3 is 18 amino acids. The CDR3 here is CASSIGSGTSGFTDTQYF. Written as DNA, the CDR3 is TGTGCCAGTAGTATAGGCTCCGGGACTAGCGGGTTTACAGATACGCAGTATTTT.